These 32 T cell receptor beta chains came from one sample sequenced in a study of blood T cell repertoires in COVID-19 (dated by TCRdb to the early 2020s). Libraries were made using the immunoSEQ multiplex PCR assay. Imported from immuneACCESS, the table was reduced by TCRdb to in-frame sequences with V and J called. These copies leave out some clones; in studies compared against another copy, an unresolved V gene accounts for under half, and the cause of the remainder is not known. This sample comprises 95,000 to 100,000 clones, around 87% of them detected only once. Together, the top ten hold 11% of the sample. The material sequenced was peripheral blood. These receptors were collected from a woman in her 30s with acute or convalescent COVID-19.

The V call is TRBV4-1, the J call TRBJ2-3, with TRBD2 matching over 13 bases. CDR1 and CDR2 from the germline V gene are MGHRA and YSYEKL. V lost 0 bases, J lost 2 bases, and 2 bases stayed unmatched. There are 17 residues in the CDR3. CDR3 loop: CASSQEGLAGITDTQYF. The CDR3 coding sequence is TGCGCCAGCAGCCAAGAGGGACTAGCGGGGATCACAGATACGCAGTATTTT.

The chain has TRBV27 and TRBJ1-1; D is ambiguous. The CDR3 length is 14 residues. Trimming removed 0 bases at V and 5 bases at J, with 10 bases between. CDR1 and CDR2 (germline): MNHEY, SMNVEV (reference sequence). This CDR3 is CASSLSSLSTEAFF. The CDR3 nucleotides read TGTGCCAGCAGTTTATCCTCCTTGAGTACTGAAGCTTTCTTT.

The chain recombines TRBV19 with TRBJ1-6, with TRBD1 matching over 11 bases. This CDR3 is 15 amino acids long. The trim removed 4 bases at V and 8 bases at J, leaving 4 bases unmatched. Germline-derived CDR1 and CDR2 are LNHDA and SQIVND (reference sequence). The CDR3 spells CASSTGQGADSPLHF. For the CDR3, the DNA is TGTGCCAGTAGTACCGGACAGGGGGCTGATTCACCCCTCCACTTT.

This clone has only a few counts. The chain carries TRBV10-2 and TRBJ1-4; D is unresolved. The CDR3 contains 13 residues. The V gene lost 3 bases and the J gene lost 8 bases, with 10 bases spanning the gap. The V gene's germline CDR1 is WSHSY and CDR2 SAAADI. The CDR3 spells CASSDLGGEKLFF. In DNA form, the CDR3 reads TGCGCCAGCAGTGACTTAGGAGGCGAAAAACTGTTTTTT.

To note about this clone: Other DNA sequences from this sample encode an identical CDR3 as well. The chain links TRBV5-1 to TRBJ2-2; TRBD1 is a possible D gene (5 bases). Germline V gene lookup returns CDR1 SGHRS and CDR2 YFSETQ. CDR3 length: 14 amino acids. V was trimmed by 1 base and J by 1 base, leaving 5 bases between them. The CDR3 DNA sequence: TGCGCCAGCAGCTTGAGGGGGAACACCGGGGAGCTGTTTTTT. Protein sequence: CASSLRGNTGELFF.

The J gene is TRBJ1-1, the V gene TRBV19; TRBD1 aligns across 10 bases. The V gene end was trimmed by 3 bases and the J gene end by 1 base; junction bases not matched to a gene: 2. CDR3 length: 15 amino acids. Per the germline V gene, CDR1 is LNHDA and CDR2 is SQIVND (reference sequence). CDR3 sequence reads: CASSIGTGANTEAFF. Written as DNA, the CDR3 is TGTGCCAGTAGTATCGGGACAGGGGCGAACACTGAAGCTTTCTTT.

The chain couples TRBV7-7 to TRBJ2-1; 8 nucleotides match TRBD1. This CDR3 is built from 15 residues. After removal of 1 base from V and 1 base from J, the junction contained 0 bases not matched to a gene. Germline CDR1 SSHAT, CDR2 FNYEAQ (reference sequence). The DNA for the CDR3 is TGTGCCAGCAGCTTAGGGACAGGGTCCTACAATGAGCAGTTCTTC. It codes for CASSLGTGSYNEQFF. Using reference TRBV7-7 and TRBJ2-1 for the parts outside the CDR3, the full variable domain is GAGVSQSPRYKVTKRGQDVTLRCDPISSHATLYWYQQALGQGPEFLTYFNYEAQPDKSGLPSDRFSAERPEGSISTLTIQRTEQRDSAMYRCASSLGTGSYNEQFFGPGTRLTVL.

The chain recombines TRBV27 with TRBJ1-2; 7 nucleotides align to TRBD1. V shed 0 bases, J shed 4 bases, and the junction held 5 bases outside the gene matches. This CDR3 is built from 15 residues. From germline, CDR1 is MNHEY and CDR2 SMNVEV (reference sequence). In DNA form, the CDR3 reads TGTGCCAGCAGTTTATCGGGACAGAGATTCTATGGCTACACCTTC. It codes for CASSLSGQRFYGYTF.

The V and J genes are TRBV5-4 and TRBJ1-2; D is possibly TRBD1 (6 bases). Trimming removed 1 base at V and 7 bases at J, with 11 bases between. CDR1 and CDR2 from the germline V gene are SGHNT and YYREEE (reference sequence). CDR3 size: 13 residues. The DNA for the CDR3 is TGTGCCAGCAGCTTGTCAGGGGCTCGTGGCTACACCTTC. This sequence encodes CASSLSGARGYTF.

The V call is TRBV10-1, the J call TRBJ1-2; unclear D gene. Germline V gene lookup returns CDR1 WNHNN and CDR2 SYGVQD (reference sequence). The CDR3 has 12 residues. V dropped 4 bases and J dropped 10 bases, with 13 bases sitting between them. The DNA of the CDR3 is TGCGCCAGCAGTGGCGGGGATCGCTTCTACACCTTC. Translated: CASSGGDRFYTF.

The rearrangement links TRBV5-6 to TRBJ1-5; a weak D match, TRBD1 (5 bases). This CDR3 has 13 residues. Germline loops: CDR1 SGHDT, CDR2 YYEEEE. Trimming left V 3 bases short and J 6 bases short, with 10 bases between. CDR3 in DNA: TGTGCCAGCAGCTGGAGTGGGGCTCAGCCCCAGCATTTT. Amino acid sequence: CASSWSGAQPQHF.

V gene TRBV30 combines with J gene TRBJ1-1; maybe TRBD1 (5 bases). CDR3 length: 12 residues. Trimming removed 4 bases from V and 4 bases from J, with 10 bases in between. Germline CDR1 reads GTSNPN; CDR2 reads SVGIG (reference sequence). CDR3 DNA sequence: TGTGCCTGGACGGCAGGGTCCACTGAAGCTTTCTTT. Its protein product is CAWTAGSTEAFF. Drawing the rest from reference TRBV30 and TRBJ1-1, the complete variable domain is SQTIHQWPATLVQPVGSPLSLECTVEGTSNPNLYWYRQAAGRGLQLLFYSVGIGQISSEVPQNLSASRPQDRQFILSSKKLLLSDSGFYLCAWTAGSTEAFFGQGTRLTVV.

The CDR3 here is CASSSLLAKNIQYF. CDR3 bases: TGTGCCAGCAGTTCCCTTTTAGCCAAAAACATTCAGTACTTC. The chain joins TRBV27 to TRBJ2-4; no clear D gene. Germline V gene lookup returns CDR1 MNHEY and CDR2 SMNVEV (reference sequence). V lost 4 bases and J lost 0, with 7 bases in between. This CDR3 contains 14 residues.

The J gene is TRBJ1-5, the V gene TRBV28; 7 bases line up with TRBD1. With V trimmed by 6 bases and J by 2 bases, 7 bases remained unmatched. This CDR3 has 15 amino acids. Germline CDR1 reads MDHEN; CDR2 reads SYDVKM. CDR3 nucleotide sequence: TGTGCCAGCAGCCTGGGACAGCGGGGCAATCAGCCCCAGCATTTT. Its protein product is CASSLGQRGNQPQHF.

The CDR3 DNA reads TGTGCCAGCAGGGTAGGGAGCGGGCAGGGGGCCCATGGCTACACCTTC. Protein product: CASRVGSGQGAHGYTF. The rearrangement links TRBV6-6 to TRBJ1-2; TRBD1 agrees at 8 bases. J gave up 6 bases and V 6 bases, and 15 bases lay outside the gene matches. This CDR3 is built from 16 residues. CDR1 and CDR2 from the germline V gene are MNHNY and SVGAGI (reference sequence).

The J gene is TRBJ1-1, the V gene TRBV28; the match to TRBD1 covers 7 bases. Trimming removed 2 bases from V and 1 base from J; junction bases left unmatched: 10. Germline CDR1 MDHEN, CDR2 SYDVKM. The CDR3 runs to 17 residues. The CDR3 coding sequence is TGTGCCAGCAGTTTAGGTATGGCGGGACAGAAGAACACTGAAGCTTTCTTT. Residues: CASSLGMAGQKNTEAFF. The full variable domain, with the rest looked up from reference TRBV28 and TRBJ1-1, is DVKVTQSSRYLVKRTGEKVFLECVQDMDHENMFWYRQDPGLGLRLIYFSYDVKMKEKGDIPEGYSVSREKKERFSLILESASTNQTSMYLCASSLGMAGQKNTEAFFGQGTRLTVV.

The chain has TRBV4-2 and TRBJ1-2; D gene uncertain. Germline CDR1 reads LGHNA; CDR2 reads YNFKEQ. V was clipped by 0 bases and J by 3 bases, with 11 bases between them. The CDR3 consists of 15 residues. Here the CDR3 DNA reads TGTGCCAGCAGCCAAGATATGTCGGAGTACTATGGCTACACCTTC. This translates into CASSQDMSEYYGYTF.

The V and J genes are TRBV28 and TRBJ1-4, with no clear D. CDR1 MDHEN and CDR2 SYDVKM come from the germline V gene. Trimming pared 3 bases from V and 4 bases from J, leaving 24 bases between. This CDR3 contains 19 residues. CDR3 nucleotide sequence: TGTGCCAGCAGTTTCCCCGGGCGGGGAGGGCAAAAAAGTAATGAAAAACTGTTTTTT. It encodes CASSFPGRGGQKSNEKLFF.

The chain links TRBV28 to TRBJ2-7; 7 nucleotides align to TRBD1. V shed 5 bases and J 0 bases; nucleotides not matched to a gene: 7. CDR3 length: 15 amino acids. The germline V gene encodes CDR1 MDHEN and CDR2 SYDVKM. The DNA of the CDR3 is TGTGCCAGCAGTACATACAGGGGTAGCTCCTACGAGCAGTACTTC. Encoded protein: CASSTYRGSSYEQYF.

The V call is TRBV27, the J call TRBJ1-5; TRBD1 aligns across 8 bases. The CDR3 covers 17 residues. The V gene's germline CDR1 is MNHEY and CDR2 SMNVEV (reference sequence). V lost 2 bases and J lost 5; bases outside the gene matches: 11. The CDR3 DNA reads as TGTGCCAGCAGTTTAATAAGCACCGGGACAGGACATCAGCCCCAGCATTTT. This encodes CASSLISTGTGHQPQHF.

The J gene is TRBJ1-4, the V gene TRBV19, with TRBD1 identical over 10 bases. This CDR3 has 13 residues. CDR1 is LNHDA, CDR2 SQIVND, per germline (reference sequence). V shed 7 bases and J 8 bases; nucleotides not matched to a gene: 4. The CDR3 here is CASKRDRGEKLFF. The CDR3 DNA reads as TGTGCCAGTAAGCGGGACAGGGGCGAAAAACTGTTTTTT. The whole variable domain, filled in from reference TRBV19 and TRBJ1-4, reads DGGITQSPKYLFRKEGQNVTLSCEQNLNHDAMYWYRQDPGQGLRLIYYSQIVNDFQKGDIAEGYSVSREKKESFPLTVTSAQKNPTAFYLCASKRDRGEKLFFGSGTQLSVL.

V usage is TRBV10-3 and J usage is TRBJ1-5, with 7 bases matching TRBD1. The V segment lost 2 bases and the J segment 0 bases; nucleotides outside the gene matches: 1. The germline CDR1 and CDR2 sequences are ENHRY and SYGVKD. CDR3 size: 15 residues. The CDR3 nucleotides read TGTGCCATCAGTGAGGCAGGGGGTAGCAATCAGCCCCAGCATTTT. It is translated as CAISEAGGSNQPQHF.

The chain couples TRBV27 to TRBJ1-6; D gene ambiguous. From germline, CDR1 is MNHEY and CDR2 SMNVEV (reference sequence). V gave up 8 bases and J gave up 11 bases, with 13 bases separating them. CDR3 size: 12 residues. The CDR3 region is CASGTREPPLHF. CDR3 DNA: TGTGCCAGCGGAACCCGGGAGCCACCCCTCCACTTT.

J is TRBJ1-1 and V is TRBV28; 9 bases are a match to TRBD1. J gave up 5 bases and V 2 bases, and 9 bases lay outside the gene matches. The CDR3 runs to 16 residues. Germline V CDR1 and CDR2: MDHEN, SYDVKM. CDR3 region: CASSLGWNRGRTEAFF. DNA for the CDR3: TGTGCCAGCAGTTTAGGTTGGAACAGGGGGCGGACTGAAGCTTTCTTT.

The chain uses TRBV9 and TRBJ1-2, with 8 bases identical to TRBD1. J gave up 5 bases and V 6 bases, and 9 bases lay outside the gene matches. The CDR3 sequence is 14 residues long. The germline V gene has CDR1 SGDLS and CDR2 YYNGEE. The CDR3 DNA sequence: TGTGCCAGCATGGGGACCGGGACAGGTTATGGCTACACCTTC. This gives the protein CASMGTGTGYGYTF.

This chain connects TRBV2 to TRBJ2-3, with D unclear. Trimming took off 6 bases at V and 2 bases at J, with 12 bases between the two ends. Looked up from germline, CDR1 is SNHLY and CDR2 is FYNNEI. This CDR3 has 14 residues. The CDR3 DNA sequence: TGTGCCAGCAGGGCTCCATCCGCCACAGATACGCAGTATTTT. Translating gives CASRAPSATDTQYF.

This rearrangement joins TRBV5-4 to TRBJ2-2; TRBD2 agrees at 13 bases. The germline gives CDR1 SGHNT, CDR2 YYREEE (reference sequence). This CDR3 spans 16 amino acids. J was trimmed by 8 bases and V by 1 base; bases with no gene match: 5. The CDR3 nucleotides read TGTGCCAGCAGCTTGAGGACTAGCGGGGGCGGAGGGGAGCTGTTTTTT. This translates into CASSLRTSGGGGELFF.

CDR3 in DNA: TGCGCCAGCAGCCGAACGCTAGCGGGTGGAAACACCGGGGAGCTGTTTTTT. This codes for CASSRTLAGGNTGELFF. The chain uses TRBV4-1 and TRBJ2-2; 8 nucleotides agree with TRBD2. The CDR3 spans 17 residues. Germline CDR1 is MGHRA and CDR2 is YSYEKL. J gave up 2 bases and V 4 bases, and 9 bases lay outside the gene matches.

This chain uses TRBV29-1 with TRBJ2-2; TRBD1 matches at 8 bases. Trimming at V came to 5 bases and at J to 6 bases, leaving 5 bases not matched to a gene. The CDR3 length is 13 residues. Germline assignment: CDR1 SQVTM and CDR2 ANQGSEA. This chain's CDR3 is CSVRQGAAGELFF. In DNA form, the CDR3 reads TGCAGCGTTCGGCAGGGGGCGGCCGGGGAGCTGTTTTTT.

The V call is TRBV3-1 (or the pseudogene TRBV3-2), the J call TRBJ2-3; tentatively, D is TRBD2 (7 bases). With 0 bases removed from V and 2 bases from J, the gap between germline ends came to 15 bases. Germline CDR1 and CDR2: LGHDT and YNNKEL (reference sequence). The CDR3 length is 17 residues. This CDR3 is CASSQDSWGGVTDTQYF. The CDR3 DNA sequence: TGTGCCAGCAGCCAAGACTCATGGGGGGGCGTCACAGATACGCAGTATTTT.

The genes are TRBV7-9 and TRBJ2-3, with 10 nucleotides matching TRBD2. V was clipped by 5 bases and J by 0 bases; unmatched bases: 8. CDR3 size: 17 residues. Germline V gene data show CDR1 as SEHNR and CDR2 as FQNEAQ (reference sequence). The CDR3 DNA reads TGTGCCAGCAGCCCTCTCAGACTAGCGGGCAGCACAGATACGCAGTATTTT. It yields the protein CASSPLRLAGSTDTQYF.

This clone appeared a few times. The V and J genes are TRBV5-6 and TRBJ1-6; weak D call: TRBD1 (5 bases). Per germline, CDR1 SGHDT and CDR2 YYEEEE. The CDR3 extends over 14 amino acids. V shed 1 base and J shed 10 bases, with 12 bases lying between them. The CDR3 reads CASSLPGRGSPLHF. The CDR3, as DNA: TGTGCCAGCAGCTTGCCAGGGAGGGGCTCACCCCTCCACTTT.